This note documents a single T cell receptor (beta chain) sequence. These data originate in a study of cytomegalovirus exposure and HLA in healthy donors. With V trimmed by 4 bases and J by 6 bases, 2 bases remained unmatched. The CDR3 totals 14 residues. Germline V gene sequence: CDR1 SEHNR, CDR2 FQNEAQ (reference sequence). Produced via immunoSEQ multiplex PCR; TCRdb's table is partial and in-frame only. Here the sample spans some 150,000 clones, around nine tenths being singletons. The rearrangement joins TRBV7-9 to TRBJ1-5; the match to TRBD1 covers 11 bases. The specimen sequenced was PBMCs. This clonotype originated in a man aged 18 to 30 in good health and CMV-seropositive. CDR3 residues: CASSSGTGGQPQHF. CDR3 coding DNA: TGTGCCAGCAGCTCCGGGACAGGGGGTCAGCCCCAGCATTTT.